This T cell receptor (beta chain) was recovered during a study of blood T cell repertoires in COVID-19 (dated by TCRdb to between 2020 and 2021). The study in broad terms: The collaborator samples originated in the United States, Italy and Spain and spanned the acute and convalescent phases of COVID-19. The prospective study material was composed of cDNA or gDNA derived from T cells, B-cell-depleted T cells, or PBMCs. Deeply sampled blood TCRbeta repertoires from subjects exposed to, actively infected with, or recovered from COVID-19 were included in the dataset. The repertoires were released in a freely available public database intended as a resource for research on the immune response to SARS-CoV-2. The samples were drawn from the first 160 participants of the ongoing ImmuneRACE study and from 1,200 or so subjects provided by 6 global collaborators. A de-identified subject ID, COVID-19 status, age in years and sex were almost always included in the sample metadata. HLA class I and class II types, where available, came from metadata supplied by the sample provider rather than from assay-based typing. What the authors observed across the whole study: Clinical and demographic metadata were provided uncurated, with the amount varying by source and participant.

The immunoSEQ Assay, a bias-controlled multiplex PCR, was used to amplify TCRbeta CDR3 regions from genomic DNA. The source study handled its data this way. Nucleated cell counts per sample were estimated from amplification of reference gene primers within the assay. To quantify the absolute abundance of each unique TCRbeta CDR3 rearrangement, sequence reads were collapsed and filtered. For each sample, productive Simpson clonality was calculated as the square root of Simpson's diversity index over productive rearrangements. TCRdb took this table from immuneACCESS and kept in-frame rearrangements with V and J called. Such tables lack part of the clones; where checked against another copy, unresolved V genes explain under half of the gap, and the rest is unexplained. That table supplies the V and J calls and clone size; D and trimming were determined from the DNA. The sample table holds 400,000 to 500,000 clones, of which 70% to 90% were seen once. In total, the top ten clones hold 1.8% of the sample.

Including the terminal cysteine and phenylalanine, the CDR3 comprises 14 residues. The entry retains the CDR3 DNA only, 42 bases that are in frame from base 1. The trim is 3 bases for V and 5 bases for J, with a gap of 13 bases between the germline ends. The germline V gene encodes CDR1 KGHSH and CDR2 LQKENI. This clone was recorded once. Its antigen is unknown. No clone much larger than this one lies a single base away; base qualities are absent. Participants in the prospective study were enrolled through a virtual design, were aged roughly 18 to 95 years, and lived in roughly 24 United States geographic areas. Cohort assignment in the prospective study relied on participant-reported clinical history from a screening survey and a study questionnaire. ImmuneRACE Cohort 3 recovered participants were defined by two consecutive negative NP/OP PCR tests, healthcare professional clearance, or symptom resolution. Mobile phlebotomists in the prospective study collected whole blood, serum and a nasopharyngeal or oropharyngeal swab from every participant. Participants in the prospective study had the option to provide additional blood draws and questionnaires over a roughly two-month period. Before DNA extraction, blood samples from the prospective study were shipped at room temperature or frozen.

This TCR came from a woman in her thirties or forties who had recovered from COVID-19. The specimen sequenced was PBMCs or T cells enriched from blood (not recorded which). The rearrangement combines TRBV18 with TRBJ1-1; the D gene is unclear. The CDR3 region: CASSPSSSRTEAFF. The nucleotides read TGTGCCAGCTCACCCTCCAGTTCGCGGACTGAAGCTTTCTTT.